This T cell receptor (beta chain) derives from a study of TIL therapy for anti-PD-1-resistant metastatic lung cancer. Study background: Patients had a median age of about 55 years (range about 35-75). Most patients had lung adenocarcinoma.

V gave up 4 bases and J gave up 2 bases, with 5 bases separating them. The CDR3 has 12 amino acids. CDR1 and CDR2 (germline): SGHRS, YFSETQ. This was the immunoSEQ v3 assay. The data were produced by immunoSEQ multiplex PCR, yet TCRdb's version contains in-frame clones alone and is incomplete. The sample has approximately 12,000 clones; roughly 58% are singletons. The time point: pre-treatment sample, taken before nivolumab and TIL therapy. The tumor samples were excised metastases, mostly pleural nodules or supraclavicular lymph nodes. Enrollment ran from October 2017 to early 2020. This chain uses TRBV5-1 with TRBJ2-3; D uncertain. This TCR derives from a person aged 25-80 years with non-small cell lung cancer. The source material was tumor tissue, sampled at baseline. The CDR3 nucleotides read TGCGCCAGCAGCGTAACCACAGATACGCAGTATTTT. It yields the protein CASSVTTDTQYF.